The 9 T cell receptor beta chains below come from one sample, sequenced in a study of blood T cell repertoires in COVID-19. Profiling relied on immunoSEQ multiplex PCR, and the TCRdb table lists in-frame clones only, not all of them. Here the sample spans over 150,000 clones, around 82% being singletons. Sequenced input: peripheral blood. Every receptor here comes from a woman in her 70s who had recovered from COVID-19.

The rearrangement links TRBV7-3 to TRBJ2-1; maybe TRBD2 (6 bases). CDR3 length equals 14 residues. Germline V gene lookup returns CDR1 SGHTA and CDR2 FQGTGA. Trimming cost V 0 bases and J 9 bases, with 12 bases left between them. This chain's CDR3 is CASSLTLSGGEQFF. CDR3 nucleotides: TGTGCCAGCAGCTTAACGTTGTCCGGGGGTGAGCAGTTCTTC. Complete variable domain (other parts from reference TRBV7-3 and TRBJ2-1): GAGVSQTPSNKVTEKGKYVELRCDPISGHTALYWYRQSLGQGPEFLIYFQGTGAADDSGLPNDRFFAVRPEGSVSTLKIQRTERGDSAVYLCASSLTLSGGEQFFGPGTRLTVL.

The V call is TRBV7-2, the J call TRBJ1-1, with 7 bases identical to TRBD1. V dropped 5 bases and J dropped 2; count of bases not matched to a gene: 8. The germline V gene has CDR1 SGHTA and CDR2 FQGNSA. The CDR3 contains 15 residues. CDR3 residues: CASSLTGVLNTEAFF. The CDR3 nucleotides are TGTGCCAGCAGCCTCACAGGGGTCCTAAACACTGAAGCTTTCTTT.

The CDR3 region is CASTTLGQGAVYTEAFF. CDR3 sequence (DNA): TGCGCCAGCACCACACTCGGCCAGGGGGCTGTTTACACTGAAGCTTTCTTT. V gene TRBV5-1 combines with J gene TRBJ1-1, with 8 bases fitting TRBD1. The CDR3 runs to 17 residues. Germline trimming cut 6 bases from V and 3 bases from J; bases unmatched to any gene: 16. Looked up from germline, CDR1 is SGHRS and CDR2 is YFSETQ.

The chain couples TRBV19 to TRBJ1-2; TRBD1 aligns across 10 bases. The germline V gene encodes CDR1 LNHDA and CDR2 SQIVND (reference sequence). The length of the CDR3 is 16 residues. The junction had 9 bases not matched to a gene; V was cut back by 6 bases and J by 2 bases. The CDR3 coding sequence is TGTGCCAGTAGGACCCCCGGGACAGGGGCCAACTATGGCTACACCTTC. This sequence encodes CASRTPGTGANYGYTF.

V gene TRBV7-8 combines with J gene TRBJ2-5; 7 positions agree with TRBD2. This CDR3 has 14 residues. The trim removed 5 bases at V and 4 bases at J, leaving 7 bases unmatched. Germline V lookup: CDR1 SGHVS, CDR2 FQNEAQ. The CDR3 DNA follows: TGTGCCAGCAGCGCCAGTCGCGGGGGAGAGACCCAGTACTTC. Its protein is CASSASRGGETQYF. Together with reference TRBV7-8 and TRBJ2-5, the CDR3 gives the full variable domain: GAGVSQSPRYKVAKRGQDVALRCDPISGHVSLFWYQQALGQGPEFLTYFQNEAQLDKSGLPSDRFFAERPEGSVSTLKIQRTQQEDSAVYLCASSASRGGETQYFGPGTRLLVL.

V usage is TRBV7-9 and J usage is TRBJ1-5; possible D gene TRBD1, 5 bases. Germline V gene lookup returns CDR1 SEHNR and CDR2 FQNEAQ (reference sequence). V lost 0 bases and J 0 bases, leaving 12 bases between the germline ends. This CDR3 has 17 amino acids. The CDR3 nucleotides read TGTGCCAGCAGCTTAGCGGGCAGGGAATATAGCAATCAGCCCCAGCATTTT. Its protein product is CASSLAGREYSNQPQHF.

The rearrangement uses TRBV4-1 and TRBJ1-1; 7 bases line up with TRBD1. The junction had 4 bases not matched to a gene; V was cut back by 4 bases and J by 2 bases. Germline CDR1 is MGHRA and CDR2 is YSYEKL. The length of the CDR3 is 14 residues. The CDR3 loop is CASSPRDRNTEAFF. CDR3 DNA: TGCGCCAGCAGCCCCCGGGACAGAAACACTGAAGCTTTCTTT.

About this clone: The sample has other DNA sequences that encode this CDR3 too. The chain couples TRBV10-3 to TRBJ2-7; D may be TRBD2 (5 bases). V was shortened by 5 bases and J by 3 bases, with 5 bases between the two germline ends. The CDR3 loop spans 11 amino acids. Germline V CDR1 and CDR2: ENHRY, SYGVKD. DNA for the CDR3: TGTGCCATCAGTCGGGACTACGAGCAGTACTTC. Its translation: CAISRDYEQYF.

This chain joins TRBV29-1 and TRBJ2-2; TRBD2 is a possible D gene (6 bases). V was trimmed by 6 bases and J by 3 bases, leaving 17 bases between them. The CDR3 runs 15 residues. Germline CDR1 reads SQVTM; CDR2 reads ANQGSEA. For the CDR3, the DNA is TGCAGCGTGGTCCCGGGACTCCTTGACACCGGGGAGCTGTTTTTT. It specifies CSVVPGLLDTGELFF.